A single T cell receptor (beta chain) is shown here with its context. Germline-derived CDR1 and CDR2 are LGHDT and YNNKEL (reference sequence). This CDR3 spans 16 amino acids. The V gene lost 5 bases and the J gene lost 4 bases, with 20 bases spanning the gap. The data were taken from a study of blood T cell repertoires in COVID-19. In the study overall: The study drew acute and convalescent COVID-19 samples from the United States, Italy and Spain. From T cells, B-cell-depleted T cells, or PBMCs came the material, which was cDNA or gDNA.

Under the authors' procedure: Cell counts per sample came from amplifying reference gene primers. Assay: immunoSEQ multiplex PCR; the TCRdb copy retains only in-frame clones and omits some. D and trimming come from the DNA, and the V and J calls and clone size come from that table. The repertoire holds 400,000 or so clones, more than 85% seen once, with around 2.9% in the top ten. The sequence derives from a human donor in a cohort sampled during active COVID-19. The sample was peripheral blood. The chain joins TRBV3-1 (or the pseudogene TRBV3-2) to TRBJ1-1, with a tentative D call TRBD1 (5 bases). DNA for the CDR3: TGTGCCAGCAGCTCATACCCTAGTCGGGGGACCACTGAAGCTTTCTTT. It specifies CASSSYPSRGTTEAFF.